The 2 T cell receptor beta chains reported below all come from one sample, sequenced in a study of cytomegalovirus exposure and HLA in healthy donors. Researchers ran the PCR with 60 Vbeta and 13 Jbeta primers. Method: immunoSEQ multiplex PCR; TCRdb's copy keeps in-frame clones and lacks some. Reported are more than 95,000 clones; the ten largest clones contain 3% to 3.5%. Sequencing was performed on PBMCs. The receptors come from a man aged 35-49 years in good health and CMV-seronegative.

The chain carries TRBV5-1 and TRBJ2-7, with a possible D match to TRBD1 (7 bases). Germline loops: CDR1 SGHRS, CDR2 YFSETQ. The CDR3 length is 16 residues. V was trimmed by 0 bases and J by 0 bases, leaving 13 bases between them. CDR3 bases: TGCGCCAGCAGCTTGGTGGCGGGACAGCACTCCTACGAGCAGTACTTC. It is translated as CASSLVAGQHSYEQYF.

The rearrangement uses TRBV5-5 and TRBJ1-1, with D perhaps matching TRBD1 (6 bases). Germline loops: CDR1 SGHKS, CDR2 YYEKEE (reference sequence). The ends were cut back, 10 bases at V and 1 base at J, with 29 bases in the middle. The CDR3 totals 18 residues. The CDR3 nucleotides are TGTGCCTGCTCGACTAAACCCGGGACAAACGTGGGGAACACTGAAGCTTTCTTT. The encoded protein is CACSTKPGTNVGNTEAFF.